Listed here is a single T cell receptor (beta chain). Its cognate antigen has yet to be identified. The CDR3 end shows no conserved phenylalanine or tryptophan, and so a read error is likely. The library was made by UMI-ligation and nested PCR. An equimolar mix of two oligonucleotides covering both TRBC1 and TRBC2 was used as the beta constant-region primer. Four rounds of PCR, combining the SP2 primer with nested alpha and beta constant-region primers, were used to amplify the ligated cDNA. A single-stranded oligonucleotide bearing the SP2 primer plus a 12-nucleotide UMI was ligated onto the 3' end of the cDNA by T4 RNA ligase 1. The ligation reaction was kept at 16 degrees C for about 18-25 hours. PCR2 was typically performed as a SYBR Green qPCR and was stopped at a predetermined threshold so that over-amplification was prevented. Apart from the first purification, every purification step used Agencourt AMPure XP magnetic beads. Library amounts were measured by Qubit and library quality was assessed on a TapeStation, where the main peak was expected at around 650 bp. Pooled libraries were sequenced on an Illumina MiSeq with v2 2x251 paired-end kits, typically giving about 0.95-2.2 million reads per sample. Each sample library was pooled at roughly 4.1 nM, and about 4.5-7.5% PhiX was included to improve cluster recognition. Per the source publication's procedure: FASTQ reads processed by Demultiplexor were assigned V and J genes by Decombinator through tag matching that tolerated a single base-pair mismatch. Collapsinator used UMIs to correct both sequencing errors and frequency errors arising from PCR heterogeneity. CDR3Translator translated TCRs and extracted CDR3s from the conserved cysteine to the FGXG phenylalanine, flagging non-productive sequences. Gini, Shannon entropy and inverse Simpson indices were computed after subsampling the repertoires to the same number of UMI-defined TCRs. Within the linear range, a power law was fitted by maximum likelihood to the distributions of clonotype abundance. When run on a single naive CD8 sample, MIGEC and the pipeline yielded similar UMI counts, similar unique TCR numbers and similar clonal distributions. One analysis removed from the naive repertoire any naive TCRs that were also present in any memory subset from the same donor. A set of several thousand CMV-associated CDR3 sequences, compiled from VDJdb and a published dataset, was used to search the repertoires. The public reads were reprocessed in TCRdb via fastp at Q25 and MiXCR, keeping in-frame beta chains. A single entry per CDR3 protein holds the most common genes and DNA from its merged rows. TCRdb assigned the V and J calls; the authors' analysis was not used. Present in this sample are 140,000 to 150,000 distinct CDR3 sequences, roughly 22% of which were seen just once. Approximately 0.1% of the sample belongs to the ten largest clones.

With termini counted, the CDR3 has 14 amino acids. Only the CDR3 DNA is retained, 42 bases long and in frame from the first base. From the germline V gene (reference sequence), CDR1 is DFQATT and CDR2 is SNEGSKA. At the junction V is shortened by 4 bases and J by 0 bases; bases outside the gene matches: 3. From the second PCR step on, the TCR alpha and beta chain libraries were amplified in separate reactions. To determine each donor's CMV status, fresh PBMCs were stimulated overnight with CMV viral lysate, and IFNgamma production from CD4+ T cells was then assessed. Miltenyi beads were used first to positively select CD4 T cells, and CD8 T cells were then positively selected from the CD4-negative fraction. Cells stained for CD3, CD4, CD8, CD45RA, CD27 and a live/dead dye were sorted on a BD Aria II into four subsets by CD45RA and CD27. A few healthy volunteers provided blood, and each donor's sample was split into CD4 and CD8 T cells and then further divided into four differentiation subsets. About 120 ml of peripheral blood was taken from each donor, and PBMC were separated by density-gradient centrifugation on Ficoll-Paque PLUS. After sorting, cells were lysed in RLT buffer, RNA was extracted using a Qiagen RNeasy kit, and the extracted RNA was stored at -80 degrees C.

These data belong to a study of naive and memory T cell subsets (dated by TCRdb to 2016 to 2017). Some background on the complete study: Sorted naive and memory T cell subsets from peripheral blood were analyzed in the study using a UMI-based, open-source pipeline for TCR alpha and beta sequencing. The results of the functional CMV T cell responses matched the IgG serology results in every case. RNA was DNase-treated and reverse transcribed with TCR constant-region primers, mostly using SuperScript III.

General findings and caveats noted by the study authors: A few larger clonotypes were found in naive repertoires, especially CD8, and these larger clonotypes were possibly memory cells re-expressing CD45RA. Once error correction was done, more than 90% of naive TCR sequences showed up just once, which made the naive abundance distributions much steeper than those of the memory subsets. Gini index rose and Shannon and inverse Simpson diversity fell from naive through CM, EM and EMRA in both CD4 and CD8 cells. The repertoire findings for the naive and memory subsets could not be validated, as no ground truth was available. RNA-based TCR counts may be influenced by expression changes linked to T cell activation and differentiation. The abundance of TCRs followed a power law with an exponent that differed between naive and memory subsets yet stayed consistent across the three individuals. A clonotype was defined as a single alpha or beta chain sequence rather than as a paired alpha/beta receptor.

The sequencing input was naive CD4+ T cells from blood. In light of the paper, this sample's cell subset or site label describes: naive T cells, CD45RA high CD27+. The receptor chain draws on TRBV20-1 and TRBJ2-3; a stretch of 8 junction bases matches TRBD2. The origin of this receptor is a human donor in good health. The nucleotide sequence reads TGCAGTGCTACACCGGGAGGGAGCACAGATACGCAGTATTTA. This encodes CSATPGGSTDTQYL.